This T cell receptor (beta chain) was recorded in a study of blood T cell repertoires in COVID-19. Study-level information: The origin of the acute and convalescent COVID-19 samples was the United States, Italy and Spain. The analysed material was cDNA or gDNA that came from T cells, B-cell-depleted T cells, or PBMCs.

In the authors' workflow: Estimation of nucleated cell counts relied on the amplification of reference gene primers. Sequenced by immunoSEQ multiplex PCR; TCRdb stores in-frame clones only, minus some. For V, J and clone size, that table is used; D and trimming come from the DNA. The data show 150,000 or so clones, approximately 78% seen once. CDR3 length: 16 amino acids. Germline CDR1 is LNHDA and CDR2 is SQIVND (reference sequence). V trimming: 3 bases; J trimming: 8 bases; junction bases outside the gene matches: 10. V gene TRBV19 combines with J gene TRBJ1-4; 9 bases match TRBD1. This clonotype originated in a man older than 75 with acute or convalescent COVID-19. Sequencing used peripheral blood. The CDR3 sequence is CASSMGQGILSEKLFF. The CDR3 region has the DNA TGTGCCAGTAGTATGGGACAGGGTATCTTGTCAGAAAAACTGTTTTTT. The full variable domain, with the rest looked up from reference TRBV19 and TRBJ1-4, is DGGITQSPKYLFRKEGQNVTLSCEQNLNHDAMYWYRQDPGQGLRLIYYSQIVNDFQKGDIAEGYSVSREKKESFPLTVTSAQKNPTAFYLCASSMGQGILSEKLFFGSGTQLSVL.